These 13 T cell receptor beta chains share one sample of origin, sequenced in a study of spatial heterogeneity in lung cancer. Noted time point: blood at routine non-recurrence follow-up after resection. TCRdb ran MiXCR on the 5' RACE reads and lists one entry per CDR3 protein. The sample includes roughly 14,000 distinct CDR3 sequences, about 6% of them seen just once. The source material was PBMCs, sampled at follow-up. The receptors come from a male donor with early-stage non-small cell lung cancer.

This clonotype has ten or more counts. The chain employs TRBV7-2 and TRBJ2-2; D not resolved. The V end was cut by 5 bases, the J end by 0 bases, with 4 bases between. CDR3 length: 13 residues. The germline V gene has CDR1 SGHTA and CDR2 FQGNSA. CDR3 bases: TGTGCCAGCAGCCTCCCGAACACCGGGGAGCTGTTTTTT. Amino acid sequence: CASSLPNTGELFF.

This clonotype was detected many times. This chain uses TRBV7-2 with TRBJ1-2; maybe TRBD1 (6 bases). V was pared by 5 bases and J by 2 bases, with 12 bases between. The CDR3 is 14 residues long. Germline CDR1 SGHTA, CDR2 FQGNSA. The CDR3 sequence: CASSLGGGNYGYTF. In DNA, the CDR3 is TGTGCCAGCAGCCTCGGGGGCGGGAACTATGGCTACACCTTC.

This clonotype has at least ten counts. The J gene is TRBJ2-5, the V gene TRBV19; 9 nucleotides align to TRBD1. Germline V gene lookup returns CDR1 LNHDA and CDR2 SQIVND (reference sequence). V lost 6 bases, J lost 5 bases, and 16 bases stayed unmatched. This CDR3 has 17 residues. CDR3 protein: CASSALDRGGGVETQYF. The DNA for the CDR3 is TGTGCCAGTAGCGCCCTGGACAGGGGTGGGGGTGTGGAGACCCAGTACTTC.

This clonotype showed up many times. This chain connects TRBV5-1 to TRBJ1-2; D may be TRBD1 (5 bases). Trimming removed 0 bases at V and 8 bases at J, with 14 bases between. In germline, CDR1 is SGHRS, CDR2 YFSETQ. The CDR3 extends over 14 amino acids. The CDR3 loop is CASSLETVLTGYTF. The CDR3 DNA reads as TGCGCCAGCAGCTTGGAGACAGTGCTGACCGGCTACACCTTC.

This chain joins TRBV3-2 and TRBJ2-1; TRBD1, as called in the table, went unchecked against the DNA. TRBV3-2 is tagged as a pseudogene. There are 16 residues in the CDR3. Written as DNA, the CDR3 is TGTGCCAGCAGCCAATCACCTACTGACAGGGACAATGAGCAGTTCTTC. The encoded protein is CASSQSPTDRDNEQFF.

This clonotype was detected many times. The chain carries TRBV11-2 and TRBJ2-1, with 10 bases lining up with TRBD1. From germline, CDR1 is SGHAT and CDR2 FQNNGV. The junction had 10 bases not matched to a gene; V was cut back by 5 bases and J by 3 bases. CDR3 length equals 17 residues. CDR3 protein: CASSMRDRGPHYNEQFF. CDR3 nucleotide sequence: TGTGCCAGCAGCATGCGAGACAGGGGGCCCCACTACAATGAGCAGTTCTTC.

This clonotype was seen many times. This sequence joins TRBV5-1 and TRBJ2-5; the match to TRBD2 covers 12 bases. The CDR3 extends over 16 amino acids. Germline values: CDR1 SGHRS, CDR2 YFSETQ. The V segment lost 4 bases and the J segment 4 bases; nucleotides outside the gene matches: 8. The CDR3 nucleotides are TGCGCCAGCAGCCGTACACTAGCGGGAGGAGGAGAGACCCAGTACTTC. This encodes CASSRTLAGGGETQYF.

This clonotype rates as medium-sized. The chain recombines TRBV7-3 with TRBJ2-2; perhaps TRBD1 as D (5 bases). CDR3 size: 15 residues. The germline V gene encodes CDR1 SGHTA and CDR2 FQGTGA. V was trimmed by 4 bases and J by 2 bases, leaving 11 bases between them. In nucleotides, the CDR3 is TGTGCCAGCAGCTCTAGGGGTCTTAACACCGGGGAGCTGTTTTTT. It yields the protein CASSSRGLNTGELFF.

The sample holds many counts of this clonotype. The rearrangement joins TRBV28 to TRBJ2-3, with 14 bases that match TRBD2. This CDR3 has 17 residues. Trimming removed 7 bases from V and 1 base from J; junction bases left unmatched: 7. Germline V gene data show CDR1 as MDHEN and CDR2 as SYDVKM. The CDR3 loop reads CASTGLAGGVGTDTQYF. Written as DNA, the CDR3 is TGTGCCAGCACCGGACTAGCGGGAGGCGTTGGCACAGATACGCAGTATTTT.

This clonotype was detected ten times or more. This chain connects TRBV27 to TRBJ2-1; 13 positions match TRBD2. The V gene's germline CDR1 is MNHEY and CDR2 SMNVEV (reference sequence). The CDR3 sequence is 18 residues long. J gave up 4 bases and V 0 bases, and 6 bases lay outside the gene matches. As DNA, the CDR3 is TGTGCCAGCAGTTTATCGAGGCCGGGACTAGCGGGATACAATGAGCAGTTCTTC. It specifies CASSLSRPGLAGYNEQFF.

This chain uses TRBV9 with TRBJ2-7; 9 nucleotides line up with TRBD1. Trimming removed 0 bases from V and 6 bases from J; junction bases left unmatched: 4. This CDR3 is 14 amino acids long. Germline values: CDR1 SGDLS, CDR2 YYNGEE. For the CDR3, the DNA is TGTGCCAGCAGCGTAGACAGGGGGCTGGGCGAGCAGTACTTC. Translation: CASSVDRGLGEQYF.

The V and J genes are TRBV6-2 or TRBV6-3 and TRBJ2-1; weak D call: TRBD1 (6 bases). CDR1 MNHEY and CDR2 SVGEGT come from the germline V gene. V lost 2 bases to trimming and J lost 6 bases, with 14 bases between them. CDR3 length: 15 amino acids. The CDR3 reads CASSYGGQGSNEQFF. CDR3 DNA sequence: TGTGCCAGCAGTTACGGGGGCCAAGGATCCAATGAGCAGTTCTTC.

This clonotype was seen at least ten times. This chain joins TRBV3-1 and TRBJ2-4, with 12 bases identical to TRBD1. Germline V gene lookup returns CDR1 LGHDT and CDR2 YNNKEL (reference sequence). Losses at the gene ends were 1 base for V and 0 bases for J; bases not matched to a gene: 10. CDR3 length equals 20 residues. The DNA for the CDR3 is TGTGCCAGCAGCCAAGGGCATGGGACAGGGGGCCCCCCAGCCAAAAACATTCAGTACTTC. Encoded protein: CASSQGHGTGGPPAKNIQYF.